The 11 T cell receptor beta chains in this list originate from one sample, sequenced in a study of T cell changes during pregnancy in multiple sclerosis. The table came from immunoSEQ multiplex PCR; TCRdb's copy has only in-frame clones and leaves some out. The sample contains some 70,000 clones, 75% to 95% of which appear only once. The sequenced sample was CD8+ T cells from peripheral blood mononuclear cells, obtained before pregnancy. Every receptor here comes from a female donor with multiple sclerosis, enrolled in a pregnancy study.

This clone was picked up one time. The chain combines TRBV2 with TRBJ2-7; 9 positions agree with TRBD1. V lost 11 bases, J lost 4 bases, and 12 bases stayed unmatched. Germline CDR1 SNHLY, CDR2 FYNNEI. The CDR3 runs 14 residues. The CDR3 nucleotides are TGTGCCGTCAACGCCGGGACAGGGCTGTACGAGCAGTACTTC. Its protein is CAVNAGTGLYEQYF.

This chain connects TRBV5-4 to TRBJ2-7; the match to TRBD1 covers 7 bases. V shed 4 bases and J 2 bases; nucleotides not matched to a gene: 6. The CDR3 is 14 residues long. From germline, CDR1 is SGHNT and CDR2 YYREEE (reference sequence). Here the CDR3 DNA reads TGTGCCAGCAGCGACGGGGACAGAGCCTACGAGCAGTACTTC. It translates to CASSDGDRAYEQYF. Combining the CDR3 with reference TRBV5-4 and TRBJ2-7 gives the whole variable domain ETGVTQSPTHLIKTRGQQVTLRCSSQSGHNTVSWYQQALGQGPQFIFQYYREEENGRGNFPPRFSGLQFPNYSSELNVNALELDDSALYLCASSDGDRAYEQYFGPGTRLTVT.

This chain links TRBV9 with TRBJ2-2; D not resolved. CDR3 length: 12 residues. Germline values: CDR1 SGDLS, CDR2 YYNGEE. The V gene lost 0 bases and the J gene lost 7 bases, with 4 bases spanning the gap. CDR3 nucleotide sequence: TGTGCCAGCAGCGTAGACGGCGGGGAGCTGTTTTTT. It encodes CASSVDGGELFF.

This clone was observed once. The J gene is TRBJ2-3, the V gene TRBV18; a weak D match, TRBD2 (5 bases). The germline CDR1 and CDR2 sequences are KGHSH and LQKENI. Trimming removed 2 bases at V and 0 bases at J, with 12 bases between. The CDR3 is 16 residues long. CDR3 loop: CASSPLSTGSTDTQYF. For the CDR3, the DNA is TGTGCCAGCTCACCATTATCGACGGGGAGCACAGATACGCAGTATTTT.

This chain joins TRBV5-6 and TRBJ2-1; D is undetermined. The CDR3 is 12 amino acids. Germline values: CDR1 SGHDT, CDR2 YYEEEE. Trimming cost V 0 bases and J 7 bases, with 5 bases left between them. CDR3 DNA sequence: TGTGCCAGCAGCTTGGCCAGGAATGAGCAGTTCTTC. Protein sequence: CASSLARNEQFF.

The chain has TRBV5-8 and TRBJ2-1; D remains unclear. CDR3 length equals 11 residues. Trimming removed 4 bases from V and 9 bases from J, with 8 bases in between. Germline V lookup: CDR1 SGHTS, CDR2 YDEGEE. The CDR3 nucleotides are TGTGCCAGCAGCCCCCCGCGTGAGCAGTTCTTC. This codes for CASSPPREQFF.

The J gene is TRBJ2-7, the V gene TRBV29-1; TRBD1 is a possible D gene (6 bases). Trimming left V 2 bases short and J 3 bases short, with 8 bases between. Germline V CDR1 and CDR2: SQVTM, ANQGSEA. There are 12 residues in the CDR3. Here the CDR3 DNA reads TGCAGCGTTGAACAGGGGCGCTACGAGCAGTACTTC. It yields the protein CSVEQGRYEQYF.

CDR3 bases: TGTGCCAGCAGTGCGGGGGACAGTTGGCCTGGAGAGACCCAGTACTTC. This codes for CASSAGDSWPGETQYF. J is TRBJ2-5 and V is TRBV2, with TRBD1 as a possible D gene (7 bases). V lost 4 bases and J 4 bases, leaving 19 bases between the germline ends. Germline CDR1 is SNHLY and CDR2 is FYNNEI. CDR3 length equals 16 residues.

This clone appeared a few times. The rearrangement joins TRBV7-9 to TRBJ2-7, with D possibly TRBD1 on 7 matching bases. The V end lost 5 bases, the J end lost 11 bases, and 22 bases lay between the germline ends. Germline CDR1 reads SEHNR; CDR2 reads FQNEAQ (reference sequence). The CDR3 is 14 amino acids. The CDR3 DNA is TGTGCCAGCAGCCAACAGGCAGGGGGGCGAATGAAGTACTTC. Its translation is CASSQQAGGRMKYF.

This chain uses TRBV2 with TRBJ2-7; D is ambiguous. Trimming removed 5 bases at V and 0 bases at J, with 8 bases between. This CDR3 contains 13 residues. The germline gives CDR1 SNHLY, CDR2 FYNNEI. The CDR3 protein is CASSPRSSYEQYF. The CDR3 DNA follows: TGTGCCAGCAGTCCACGGAGCTCCTACGAGCAGTACTTC.

Only a few counts were recorded for this clone. Here the CDR3 DNA reads TGCAGCGCCAGTACAGATGGCTACACCTTC. Residues: CSASTDGYTF. The genes are TRBV29-1 and TRBJ1-2; D remains ambiguous. The CDR3 runs 10 residues. The V gene's germline CDR1 is SQVTM and CDR2 ANQGSEA. Trimming left V 7 bases short and J 6 bases short, with 9 bases between.